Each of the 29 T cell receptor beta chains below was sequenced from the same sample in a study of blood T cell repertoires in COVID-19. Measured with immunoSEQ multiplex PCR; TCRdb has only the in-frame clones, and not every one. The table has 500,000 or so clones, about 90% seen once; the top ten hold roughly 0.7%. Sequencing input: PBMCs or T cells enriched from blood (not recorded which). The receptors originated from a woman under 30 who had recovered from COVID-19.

The CDR3 is CATSDPRSQFQPQHF. CDR3 DNA: TGTGCCACCAGTGATCCCCGCTCACAGTTTCAGCCCCAGCATTTT. This chain uses TRBV24-1 with TRBJ1-5; D remains unclear. V gave up 3 bases and J gave up 6 bases, with 14 bases separating them. Germline V gene sequence: CDR1 KGHDR, CDR2 SFDVKD. The CDR3 has 15 residues.

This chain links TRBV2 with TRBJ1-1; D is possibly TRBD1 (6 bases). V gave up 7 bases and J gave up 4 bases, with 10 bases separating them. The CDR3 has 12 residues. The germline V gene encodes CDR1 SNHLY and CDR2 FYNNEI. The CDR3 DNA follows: TGTGCCAGCACCTTAGGGGGCACTGAAGCTTTCTTT. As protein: CASTLGGTEAFF.

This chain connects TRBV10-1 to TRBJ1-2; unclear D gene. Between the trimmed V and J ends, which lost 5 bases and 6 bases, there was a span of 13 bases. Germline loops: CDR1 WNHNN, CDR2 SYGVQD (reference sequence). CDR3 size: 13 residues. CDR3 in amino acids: CASSPSPGNGYTF. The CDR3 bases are TGCGCCAGCAGTCCTTCACCGGGGAATGGCTACACCTTC.

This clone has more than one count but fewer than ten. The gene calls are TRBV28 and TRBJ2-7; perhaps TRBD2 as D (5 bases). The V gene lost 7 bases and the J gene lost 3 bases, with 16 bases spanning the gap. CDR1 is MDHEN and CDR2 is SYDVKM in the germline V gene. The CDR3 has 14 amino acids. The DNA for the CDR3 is TGTGCCAGCACGGGGTCACGGGCGTTCTACGAGCAGTACTTC. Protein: CASTGSRAFYEQYF.

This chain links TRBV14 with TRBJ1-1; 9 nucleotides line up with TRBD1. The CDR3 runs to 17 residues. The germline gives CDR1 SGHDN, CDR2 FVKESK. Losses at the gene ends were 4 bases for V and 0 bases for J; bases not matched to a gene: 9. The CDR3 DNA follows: TGTGCCAGCAGCCGCGGACAGGGGAATTTCGTGAACACTGAAGCTTTCTTT. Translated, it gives CASSRGQGNFVNTEAFF.

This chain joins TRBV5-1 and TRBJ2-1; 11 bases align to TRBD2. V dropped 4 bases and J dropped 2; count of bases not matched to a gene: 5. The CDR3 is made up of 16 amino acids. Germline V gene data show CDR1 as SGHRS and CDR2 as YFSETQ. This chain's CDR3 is CASSPISGGAYNEQFF. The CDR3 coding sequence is TGCGCCAGCAGCCCAATTAGCGGGGGGGCCTACAATGAGCAGTTCTTC.

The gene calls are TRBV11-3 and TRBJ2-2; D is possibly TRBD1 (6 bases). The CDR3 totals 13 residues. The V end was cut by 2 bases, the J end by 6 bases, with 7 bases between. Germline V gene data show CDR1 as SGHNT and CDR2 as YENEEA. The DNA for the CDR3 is TGTGCCAGCAGCTTAACAGGGTCCGGGGAGCTGTTTTTT. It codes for CASSLTGSGELFF.

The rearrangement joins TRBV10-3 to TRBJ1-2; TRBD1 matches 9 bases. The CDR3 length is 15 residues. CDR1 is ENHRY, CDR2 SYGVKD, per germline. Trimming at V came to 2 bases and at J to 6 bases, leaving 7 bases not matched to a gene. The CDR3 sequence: CAISEPQTGGHGYTF. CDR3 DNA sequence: TGTGCCATCAGTGAGCCCCAGACAGGGGGTCATGGCTACACCTTC.

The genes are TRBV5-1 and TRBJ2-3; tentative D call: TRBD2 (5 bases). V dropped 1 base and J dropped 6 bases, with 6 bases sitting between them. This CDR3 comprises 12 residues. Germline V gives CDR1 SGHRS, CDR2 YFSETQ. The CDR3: CASSLRRDTQYF. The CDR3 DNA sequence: TGCGCCAGCAGCTTGAGGAGGGATACGCAGTATTTT.

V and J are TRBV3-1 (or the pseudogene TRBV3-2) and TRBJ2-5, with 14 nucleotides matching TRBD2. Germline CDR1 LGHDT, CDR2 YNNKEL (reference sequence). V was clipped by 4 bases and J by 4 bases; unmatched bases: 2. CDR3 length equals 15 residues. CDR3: CASSPGLAGGETQYF. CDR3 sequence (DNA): TGTGCCAGCAGCCCTGGACTAGCGGGGGGAGAGACCCAGTACTTC.

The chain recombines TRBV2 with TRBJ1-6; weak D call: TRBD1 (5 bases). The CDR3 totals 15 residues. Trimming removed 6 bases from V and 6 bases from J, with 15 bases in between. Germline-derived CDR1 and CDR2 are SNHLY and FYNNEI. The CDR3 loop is CASSTGLGGNSPLHF. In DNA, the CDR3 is TGTGCCAGCAGCACAGGTCTGGGGGGTAATTCACCCCTCCACTTT. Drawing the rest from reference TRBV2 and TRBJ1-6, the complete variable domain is EPEVTQTPSHQVTQMGQEVILRCVPISNHLYFYWYRQILGQKVEFLVSFYNNEISEKSEIFDDQFSVERPDGSNFTLKIRSTKLEDSAMYFCASSTGLGGNSPLHFGNGTRLTVT.

The CDR3 spells CASSIGRGVQYF. The CDR3 DNA sequence: TGTGCCAGTAGTATTGGACGGGGTGTGCAGTACTTC. The chain combines TRBV19 with TRBJ2-7; tentative D call: TRBD2 (5 bases). Germline V gene lookup returns CDR1 LNHDA and CDR2 SQIVND (reference sequence). CDR3 length: 12 amino acids. V lost 3 bases and J 9 bases, leaving 12 bases between the germline ends.

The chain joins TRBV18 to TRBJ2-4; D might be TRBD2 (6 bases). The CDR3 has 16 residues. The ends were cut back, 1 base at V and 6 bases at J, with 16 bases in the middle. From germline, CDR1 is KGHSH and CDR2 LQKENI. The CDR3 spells CASSPLWRETLNIQYF. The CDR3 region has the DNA TGTGCCAGCTCACCACTGTGGAGGGAAACCTTAAACATTCAGTACTTC.

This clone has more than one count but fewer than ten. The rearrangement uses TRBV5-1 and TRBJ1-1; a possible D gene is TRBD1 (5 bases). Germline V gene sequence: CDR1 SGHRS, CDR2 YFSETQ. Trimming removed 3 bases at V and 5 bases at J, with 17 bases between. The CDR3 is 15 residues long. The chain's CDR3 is CASSSGFFEDTEAFF. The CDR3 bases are TGCGCCAGCAGCTCAGGGTTCTTTGAGGATACTGAAGCTTTCTTT.

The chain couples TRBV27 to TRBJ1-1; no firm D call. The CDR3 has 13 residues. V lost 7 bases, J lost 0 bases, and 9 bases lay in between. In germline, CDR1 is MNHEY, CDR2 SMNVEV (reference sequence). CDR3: CASKKGVNTEAFF. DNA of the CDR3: TGTGCCAGCAAAAAGGGAGTGAACACTGAAGCTTTCTTT.

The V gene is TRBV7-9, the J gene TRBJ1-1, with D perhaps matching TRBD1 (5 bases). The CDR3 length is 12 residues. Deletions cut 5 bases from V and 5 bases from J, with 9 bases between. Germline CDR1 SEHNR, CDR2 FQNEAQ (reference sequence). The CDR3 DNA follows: TGTGCCAGCAGCCCCCGGGGGACTGAAGCTTTCTTT. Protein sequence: CASSPRGTEAFF. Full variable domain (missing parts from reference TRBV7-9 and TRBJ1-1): DTGVSQNPRHKITKRGQNVTFRCDPISEHNRLYWYRQTLGQGPEFLTYFQNEAQLEKSRLLSDRFSAERPKGSFSTLEIQRTEQGDSAMYLCASSPRGTEAFFGQGTRLTVV.

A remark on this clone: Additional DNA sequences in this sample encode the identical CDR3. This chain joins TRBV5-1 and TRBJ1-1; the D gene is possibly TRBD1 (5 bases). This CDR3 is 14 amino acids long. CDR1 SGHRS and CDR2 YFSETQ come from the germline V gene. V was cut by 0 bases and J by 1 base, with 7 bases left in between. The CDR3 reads CASSLGGSNTEAFF. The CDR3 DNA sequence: TGCGCCAGCAGCTTGGGGGGCTCGAACACTGAAGCTTTCTTT. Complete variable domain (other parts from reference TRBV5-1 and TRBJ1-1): KAGVTQTPRYLIKTRGQQVTLSCSPISGHRSVSWYQQTPGQGLQFLFEYFSETQRNKGNFPGRFSGRQFSNSRSEMNVSTLELGDSALYLCASSLGGSNTEAFFGQGTRLTVV.

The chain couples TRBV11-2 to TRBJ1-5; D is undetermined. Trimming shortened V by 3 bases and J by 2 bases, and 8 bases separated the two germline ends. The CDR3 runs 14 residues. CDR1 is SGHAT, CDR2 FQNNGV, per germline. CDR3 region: CASSLNGGNQPQHF. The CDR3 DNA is TGTGCCAGCAGCTTGAACGGAGGCAATCAGCCCCAGCATTTT.

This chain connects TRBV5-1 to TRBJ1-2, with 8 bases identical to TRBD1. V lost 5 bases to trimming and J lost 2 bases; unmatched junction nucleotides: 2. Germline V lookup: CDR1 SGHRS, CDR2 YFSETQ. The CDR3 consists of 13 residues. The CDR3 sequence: CASRTGGNYGYTF. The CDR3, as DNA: TGCGCCAGCAGAACAGGGGGGAACTATGGCTACACCTTC.

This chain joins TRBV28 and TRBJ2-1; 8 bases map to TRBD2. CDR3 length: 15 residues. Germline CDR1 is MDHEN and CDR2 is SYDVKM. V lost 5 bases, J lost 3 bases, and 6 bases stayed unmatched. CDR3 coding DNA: TGTGCCAGCAGTGCGAGCGGGGGAATCTACAATGAGCAGTTCTTC. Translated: CASSASGGIYNEQFF.

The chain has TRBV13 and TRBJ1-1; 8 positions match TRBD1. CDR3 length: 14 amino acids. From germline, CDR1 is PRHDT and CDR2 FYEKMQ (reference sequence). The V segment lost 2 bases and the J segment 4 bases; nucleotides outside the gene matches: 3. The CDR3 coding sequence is TGTGCCAGCAGCTTAACAGGGGGACGCACTGAAGCTTTCTTT. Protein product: CASSLTGGRTEAFF. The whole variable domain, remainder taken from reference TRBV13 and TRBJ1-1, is AAGVIQSPRHLIKEKRETATLKCYPIPRHDTVYWYQQGPGQDPQFLISFYEKMQSDKGSIPDRFSAQQFSDYHSELNMSSLELGDSALYFCASSLTGGRTEAFFGQGTRLTVV.

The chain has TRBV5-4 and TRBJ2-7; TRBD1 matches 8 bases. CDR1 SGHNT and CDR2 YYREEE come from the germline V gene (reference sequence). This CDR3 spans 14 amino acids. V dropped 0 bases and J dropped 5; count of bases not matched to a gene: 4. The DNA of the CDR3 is TGTGCCAGCAGCTTGGGACAGGGGAAGGACGAGCAGTACTTC. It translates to CASSLGQGKDEQYF.

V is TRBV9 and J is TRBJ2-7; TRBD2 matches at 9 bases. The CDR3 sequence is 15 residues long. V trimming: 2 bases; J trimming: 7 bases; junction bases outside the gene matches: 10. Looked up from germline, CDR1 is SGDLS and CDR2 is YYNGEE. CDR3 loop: CASSVTSGLLSEQYF. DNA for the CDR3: TGTGCCAGCAGCGTCACTAGCGGGCTTCTTTCGGAGCAGTACTTC.

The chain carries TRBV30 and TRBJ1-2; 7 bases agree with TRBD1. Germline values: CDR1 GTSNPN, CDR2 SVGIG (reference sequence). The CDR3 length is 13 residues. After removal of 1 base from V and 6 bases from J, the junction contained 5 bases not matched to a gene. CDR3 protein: CAWSGDRGHGYTF. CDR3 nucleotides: TGTGCCTGGAGTGGAGATAGGGGGCATGGCTACACCTTC.

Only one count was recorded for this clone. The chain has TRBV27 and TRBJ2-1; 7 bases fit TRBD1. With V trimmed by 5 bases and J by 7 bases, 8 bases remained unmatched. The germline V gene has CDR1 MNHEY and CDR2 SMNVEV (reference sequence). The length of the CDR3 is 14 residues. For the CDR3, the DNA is TGTGCCAGCAGTCCCTACCAGGGGGAGAATGAGCAGTTCTTC. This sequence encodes CASSPYQGENEQFF.

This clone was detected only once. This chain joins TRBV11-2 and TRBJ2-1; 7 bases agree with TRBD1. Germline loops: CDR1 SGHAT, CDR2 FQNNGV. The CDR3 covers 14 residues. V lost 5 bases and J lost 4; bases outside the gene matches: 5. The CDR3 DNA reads TGTGCCAGCAGCGTCGGGACAGATTACAATGAGCAGTTCTTC. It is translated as CASSVGTDYNEQFF.

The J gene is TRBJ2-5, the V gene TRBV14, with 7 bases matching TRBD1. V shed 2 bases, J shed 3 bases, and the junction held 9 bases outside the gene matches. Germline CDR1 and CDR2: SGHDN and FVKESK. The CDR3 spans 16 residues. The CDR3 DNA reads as TGTGCCAGCAGCCAAATGCTGACAGGGTGGGAAGAGACCCAGTACTTC. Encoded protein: CASSQMLTGWEETQYF.

The CDR3 reads CSADLLAGGNTDTQYF. CDR3 nucleotide sequence: TGCAGCGCAGACCTCCTAGCGGGGGGTAACACAGATACGCAGTATTTT. V usage is TRBV29-1 and J usage is TRBJ2-3; 11 bases are a match to TRBD2. The V segment lost 7 bases and the J segment 2 bases; nucleotides outside the gene matches: 11. The CDR3 is 16 amino acids. Germline CDR1 and CDR2: SQVTM and ANQGSEA.

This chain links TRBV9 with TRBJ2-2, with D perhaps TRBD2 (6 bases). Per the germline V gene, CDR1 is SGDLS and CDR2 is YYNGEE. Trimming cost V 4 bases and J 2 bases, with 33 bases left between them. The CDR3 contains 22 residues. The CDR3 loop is CASSQASPSTQRGGSNTGELFF. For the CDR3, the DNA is TGTGCCAGCAGCCAAGCCTCCCCCTCTACTCAGAGGGGAGGATCAAACACCGGGGAGCTGTTTTTT.